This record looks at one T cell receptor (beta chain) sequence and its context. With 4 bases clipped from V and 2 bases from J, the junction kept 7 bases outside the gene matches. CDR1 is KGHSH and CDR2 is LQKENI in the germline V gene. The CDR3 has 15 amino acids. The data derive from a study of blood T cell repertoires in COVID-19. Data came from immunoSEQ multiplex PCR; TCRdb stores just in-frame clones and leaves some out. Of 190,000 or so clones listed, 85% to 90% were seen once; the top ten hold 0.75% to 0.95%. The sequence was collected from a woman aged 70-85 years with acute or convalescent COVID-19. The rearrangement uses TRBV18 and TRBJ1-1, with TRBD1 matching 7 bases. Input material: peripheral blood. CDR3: CASSLGTVGNTEAFF. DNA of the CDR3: TGTGCCAGCTCACTAGGGACAGTGGGAAACACTGAAGCTTTCTTT. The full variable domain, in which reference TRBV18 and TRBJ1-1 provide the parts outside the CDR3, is NAGVMQNPRHLVRRRGQEARLRCSPMKGHSHVYWYRQLPEEGLKFMVYLQKENIIDESGMPKERFSAEFPKEGPSILRIQQVVRGDSAAYFCASSLGTVGNTEAFFGQGTRLTVV.